This is a list of T cell receptor beta chains from one sample in a study of blood T cell repertoires in COVID-19. Clones were sequenced by immunoSEQ multiplex PCR, and TCRdb holds only the in-frame ones, with some missing. The table shows about 84,000 clones, with roughly 90% occurring only once. The specimen was peripheral blood. These receptors were collected from a man at least 80 years old with active or convalescent COVID-19. Both conserved end residues are trimmed from each CDR3. Fields, in order: V gene, CDR3 length, J gene, CDR3 protein.

TRBV29-1	12	TRBJ2-1	SGTSGLAYNEQF
TRBV21-1	12	TRBJ2-5	ASSTKREGETQY
TRBV5-1	13	TRBJ2-2	ASSWASGRTGELF
TRBV5-4	11	TRBJ2-5	ASSGGQKETQY
TRBV5-1	14	TRBJ2-4	ASSLSSGSAKNIQY
TRBV25-1	13	TRBJ1-5	ASSEWGQGEQPQH
TRBV28	12	TRBJ2-7	ASSDPRVVYEQY
TRBV12-1	14	TRBJ2-7	ASSSPSGRVIYEQY
TRBV2	14	TRBJ2-7	ASIEGQQDSSYEQY
TRBV27	11	TRBJ1-2	ASSIGTGYGYT
TRBV9	11	TRBJ1-5	ASSPGGNQPQH
TRBV25-1	13	TRBJ2-5	ASSESRGLRETQY
TRBV27	11	TRBJ2-7	ASIGTDPYEQY
TRBV24-1	11	TRBJ2-7	ATSDWTGNEQY
TRBV11-3	14	TRBJ1-5	ASSRRESYSNQPQH
TRBV5-1	14	TRBJ1-3	ASSSDPTGSGNTIY
TRBV5-1	16	TRBJ2-1	ASSSGLAGGPSYNEQF
TRBV10-3	12	TRBJ2-1	AISGPGQDNEQF
TRBV6-5	12	TRBJ2-2	ASTIRSGTGELF
TRBV7-8	12	TRBJ2-1	ASSLAGTSGRGF
TRBV23-1	13	TRBJ1-5	ASSHRDRGLQPQH
TRBV28	13	TRBJ1-2	ASSLPRLANYGYT
TRBV13	11	TRBJ2-7	ASSPPSSYEQY
TRBV12-3/TRBV12-4	11	TRBJ1-2	ASSIGSRGGYT